These T cell receptor beta chains were read from a single sample in a study of blood T cells in healthy people across ages. One entry per CDR3 protein, called by TCRdb with MiXCR from the 5' RACE reads. The sample lists about 730,000 distinct CDR3 sequences, 43% occurring once. The source material was blood. Receptors were obtained from a woman in her sixties or seventies in good health. Each CDR3 is given with its conserved first and last residue. The D gene is left open where the match is weak. The size entry is marked missing in some rows and otherwise reads once, few, many or a size class.

clone_size j_call v_call cdr3_length d_call cdr3_aa cdr3_nt
few TRBJ1-1 TRBV7-9 15 TRBD1 CASSHVGTGNTEAFF TGTGCCAGCAGCCACGTCGGGACAGGGAACACTGAAGCTTTCTTT
- TRBJ1-2 TRBV7-2 13 TRBD1 CASSRDRRGGYTF TGTGCCAGCAGCCGGGACAGGCGGGGTGGCTACACCTTC
once TRBJ2-1 TRBV3-1 14 - CASSWRGTYNEQFF TGTGCCAGCTCATGGAGGGGGACCTACAATGAGCAGTTCTTC
- TRBJ2-1 TRBV3-1 14 - CASSQGRLGNEQFF TGTGCCAGCAGCCAAGGACGGCTAGGCAATGAGCAGTTCTTC
- TRBJ2-5 TRBV20-1 16 TRBD2 CSAREDSAGGGETQYF TGCAGTGCTAGGGAAGACTCGGCGGGGGGAGGAGAGACCCAGTACTTC
- TRBJ2-7 TRBV2 12 - CASGGHPYEQYF TGTGCCAGCGGCGGGCATCCCTACGAGCAGTACTTC
many TRBJ2-1 TRBV5-1 15 TRBD1 CASSLGQGLHNEQFF TGCGCCAGCAGCCTGGGACAGGGCTTACACAATGAGCAGTTCTTC
- TRBJ1-1 TRBV20-1 17 - CSARDLGQGGWDTEAFF TGCAGTGCTAGAGATCTAGGGCAGGGAGGTTGGGACACTGAAGCTTTCTTT
- TRBJ2-7 TRBV7-3 13 - CASSPGTDIVQYF TGTGCCAGCAGCCCCGGGACGGATATAGTGCAGTACTTC
- TRBJ2-5 TRBV6-2/TRBV6-3 16 - CASSDITGFFQETQYF TGTGCCAGCAGCGACATAACAGGGTTTTTCCAAGAGACCCAGTACTTC
- TRBJ1-1 TRBV9 13 - CASSVDFNTEAFF TGTGCCAGCAGCGTAGATTTTAACACTGAAGCTTTCTTT
- TRBJ2-3 TRBV20-1 14 - CGGGQRQGTDTQYF TGCGGTGGGGGCCAACGGCAGGGCACAGATACGCAGTATTTT
- TRBJ2-1 TRBV3-1 15 TRBD2 CASSQILAGTNEQFF TGTGCCAGCAGCCAAATCCTAGCGGGAACGAATGAGCAGTTCTTC
- TRBJ2-7 TRBV7-2 15 TRBD2 CASSTSLAGGPEQYF TGTGCCAGCAGCACGAGTCTAGCGGGGGGGCCGGAGCAGTACTTC
many TRBJ2-7 TRBV6-2/TRBV6-3 14 TRBD1 CASSSLRTGYEQYF TGTGCCAGCAGTTCCCTGCGGACAGGCTACGAGCAGTACTTC
few TRBJ1-5 TRBV12-3/TRBV12-4 16 TRBD1 CASSPGGGEFNQPQHF TGTGCCAGCAGCCCCGGAGGGGGCGAGTTTAATCAGCCCCAGCATTTT
- TRBJ2-7 TRBV6-2/TRBV6-3 15 TRBD2 CASSYASGISYEQYF TGTGCCAGCAGTTACGCAAGCGGGATCAGCTACGAGCAGTACTTC
few TRBJ2-3 TRBV12-3/TRBV12-4 16 - CASSLVRGPSTDTQYF TGTGCCAGCAGTTTAGTGCGGGGACCTAGCACAGATACGCAGTATTTT